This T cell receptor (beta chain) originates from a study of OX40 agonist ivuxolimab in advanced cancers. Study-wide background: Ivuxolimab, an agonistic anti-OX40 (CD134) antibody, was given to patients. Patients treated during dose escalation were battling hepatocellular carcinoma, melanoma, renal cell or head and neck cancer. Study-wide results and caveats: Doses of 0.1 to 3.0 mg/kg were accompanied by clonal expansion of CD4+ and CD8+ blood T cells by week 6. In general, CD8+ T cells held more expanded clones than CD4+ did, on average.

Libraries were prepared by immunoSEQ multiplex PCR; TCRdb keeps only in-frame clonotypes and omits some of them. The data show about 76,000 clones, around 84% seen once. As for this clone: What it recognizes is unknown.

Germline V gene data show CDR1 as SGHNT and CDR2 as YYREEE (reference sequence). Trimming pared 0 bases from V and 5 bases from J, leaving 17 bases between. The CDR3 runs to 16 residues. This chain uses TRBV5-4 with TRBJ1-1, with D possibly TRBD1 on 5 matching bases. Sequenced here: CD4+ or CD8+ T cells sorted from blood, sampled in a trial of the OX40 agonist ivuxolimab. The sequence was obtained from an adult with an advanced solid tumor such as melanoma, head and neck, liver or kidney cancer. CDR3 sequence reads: CASSLDRSVGRTEAFF. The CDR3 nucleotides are TGTGCCAGCAGCTTGGACAGGTCGGTAGGTAGGACTGAAGCTTTCTTT. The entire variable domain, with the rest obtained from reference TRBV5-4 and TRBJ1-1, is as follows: ETGVTQSPTHLIKTRGQQVTLRCSSQSGHNTVSWYQQALGQGPQFIFQYYREEENGRGNFPPRFSGLQFPNYSSELNVNALELDDSALYLCASSLDRSVGRTEAFFGQGTRLTVV.